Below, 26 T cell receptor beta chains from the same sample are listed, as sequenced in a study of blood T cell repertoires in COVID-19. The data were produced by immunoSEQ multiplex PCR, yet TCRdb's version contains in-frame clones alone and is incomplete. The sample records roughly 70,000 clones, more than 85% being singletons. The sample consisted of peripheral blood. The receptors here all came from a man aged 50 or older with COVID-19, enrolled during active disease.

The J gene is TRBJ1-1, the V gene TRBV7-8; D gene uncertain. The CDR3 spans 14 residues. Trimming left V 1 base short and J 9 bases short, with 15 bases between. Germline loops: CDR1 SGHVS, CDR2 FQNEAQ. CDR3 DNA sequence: TGTGCCAGCAGCTTAGATTTTATGGGAGACAAAGCTTTCTTT. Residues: CASSLDFMGDKAFF.

The CDR3 protein is CASSPPAGNYGYTF. CDR3 nucleotides: TGTGCCAGCTCACCACCGGCAGGGAACTATGGCTACACCTTC. The rearrangement uses TRBV18 and TRBJ1-2; possibly TRBD1 for D (5 bases). There are 14 residues in the CDR3. Trimming left V 0 bases short and J 2 bases short, with 7 bases between. CDR1 and CDR2 from the germline V gene are KGHSH and LQKENI.

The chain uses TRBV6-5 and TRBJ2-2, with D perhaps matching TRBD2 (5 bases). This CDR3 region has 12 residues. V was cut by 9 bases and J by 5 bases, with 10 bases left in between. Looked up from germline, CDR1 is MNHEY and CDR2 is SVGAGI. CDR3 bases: TGTGCCAGTAATCGGGGAACCGGGGAGCTGTTTTTT. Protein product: CASNRGTGELFF.

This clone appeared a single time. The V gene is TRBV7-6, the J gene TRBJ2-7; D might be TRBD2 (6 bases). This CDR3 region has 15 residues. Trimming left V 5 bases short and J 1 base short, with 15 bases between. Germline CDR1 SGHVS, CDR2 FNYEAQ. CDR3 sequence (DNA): TGTGCCAGCAGCCTACGGGGAGGAATGTCCTACGAGCAGTACTTC. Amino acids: CASSLRGGMSYEQYF.

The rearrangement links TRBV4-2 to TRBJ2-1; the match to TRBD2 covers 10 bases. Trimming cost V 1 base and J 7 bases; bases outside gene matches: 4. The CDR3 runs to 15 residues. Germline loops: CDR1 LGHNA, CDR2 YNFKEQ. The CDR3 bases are TGTGCCAGCAGCCAAGTAGCGGGAGGTGGTAATGAGCAGTTCTTC. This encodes CASSQVAGGGNEQFF.

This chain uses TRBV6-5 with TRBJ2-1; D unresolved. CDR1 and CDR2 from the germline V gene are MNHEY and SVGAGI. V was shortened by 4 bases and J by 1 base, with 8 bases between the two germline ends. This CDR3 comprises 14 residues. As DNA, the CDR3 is TGTGCCAGCAGTTGGGCAGGTTCCTACAATGAGCAGTTCTTC. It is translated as CASSWAGSYNEQFF.

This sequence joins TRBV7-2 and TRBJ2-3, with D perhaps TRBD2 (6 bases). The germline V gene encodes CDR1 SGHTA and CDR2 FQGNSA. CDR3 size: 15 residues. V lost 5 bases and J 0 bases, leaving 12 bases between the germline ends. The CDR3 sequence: CASSPGLPSTDTQYF. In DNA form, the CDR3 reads TGTGCCAGCAGCCCGGGACTCCCCAGCACAGATACGCAGTATTTT.

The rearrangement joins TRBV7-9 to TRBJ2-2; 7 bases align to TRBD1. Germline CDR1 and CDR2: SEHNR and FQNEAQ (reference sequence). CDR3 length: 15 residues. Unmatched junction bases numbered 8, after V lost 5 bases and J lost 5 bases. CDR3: CASSPTPDRTGELFF. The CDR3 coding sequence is TGTGCCAGCAGCCCCACCCCGGACAGGACCGGGGAGCTGTTTTTT.

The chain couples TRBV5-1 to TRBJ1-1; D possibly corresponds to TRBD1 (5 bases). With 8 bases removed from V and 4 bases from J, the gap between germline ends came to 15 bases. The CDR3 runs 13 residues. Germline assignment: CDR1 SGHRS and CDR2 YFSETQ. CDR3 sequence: CASANQGGTEAFF. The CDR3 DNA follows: TGCGCCAGTGCAAACCAGGGAGGCACTGAAGCTTTCTTT.

CDR3 sequence: CASSPGQPGTDTQYF. In DNA, the CDR3 is TGTGCCAGCAGCCCGGGACAACCCGGCACAGATACGCAGTATTTT. The gene calls are TRBV7-9 and TRBJ2-3, with D perhaps TRBD1 (6 bases). CDR1 is SEHNR, CDR2 FQNEAQ, per germline (reference sequence). Trimming removed 5 bases at V and 1 base at J, with 13 bases between. This CDR3 comprises 15 residues.

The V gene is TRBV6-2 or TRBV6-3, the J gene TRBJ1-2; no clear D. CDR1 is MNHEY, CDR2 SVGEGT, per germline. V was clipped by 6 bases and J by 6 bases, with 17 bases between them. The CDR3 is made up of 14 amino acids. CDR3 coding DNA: TGTGCCAGCAGCACCATTGGCAGGTTCCATGGCTACACCTTC. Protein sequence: CASSTIGRFHGYTF.

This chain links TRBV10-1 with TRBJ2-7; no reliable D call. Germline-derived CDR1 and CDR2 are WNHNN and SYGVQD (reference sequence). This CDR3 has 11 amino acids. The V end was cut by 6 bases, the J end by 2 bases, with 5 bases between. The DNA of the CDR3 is TGCGCCAGCAGACACCCCTACGAGCAGTACGTC. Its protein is CASRHPYEQYV.

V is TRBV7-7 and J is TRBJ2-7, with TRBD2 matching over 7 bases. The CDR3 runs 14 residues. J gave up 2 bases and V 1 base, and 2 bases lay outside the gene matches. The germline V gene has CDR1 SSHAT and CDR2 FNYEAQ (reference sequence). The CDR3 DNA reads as TGTGCCAGCAGCTTAGGCGCGGGAGCCTACGAGCAGTACTTC. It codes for CASSLGAGAYEQYF. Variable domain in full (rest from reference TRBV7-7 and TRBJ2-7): GAGVSQSPRYKVTKRGQDVTLRCDPISSHATLYWYQQALGQGPEFLTYFNYEAQPDKSGLPSDRFSAERPEGSISTLTIQRTEQRDSAMYRCASSLGAGAYEQYFGPGTRLTVT.

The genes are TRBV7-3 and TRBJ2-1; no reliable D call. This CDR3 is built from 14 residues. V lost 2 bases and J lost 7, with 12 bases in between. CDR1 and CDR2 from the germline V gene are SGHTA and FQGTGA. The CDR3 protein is CASSLGGSRNEQFF. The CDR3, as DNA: TGTGCCAGCAGCTTAGGCGGCAGCCGTAATGAGCAGTTCTTC.

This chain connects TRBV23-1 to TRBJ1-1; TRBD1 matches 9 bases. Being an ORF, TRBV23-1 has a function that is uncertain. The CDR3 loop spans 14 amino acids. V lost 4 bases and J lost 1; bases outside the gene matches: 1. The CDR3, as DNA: TGCGCCAGCAGTCGGGACAGGGAGAACACTGAAGCTTTCTTT. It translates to CASSRDRENTEAFF.

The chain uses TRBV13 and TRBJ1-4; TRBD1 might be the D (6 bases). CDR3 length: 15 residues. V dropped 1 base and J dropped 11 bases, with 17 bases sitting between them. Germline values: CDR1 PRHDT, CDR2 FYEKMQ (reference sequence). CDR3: CASSLARNPRGKLFF. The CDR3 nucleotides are TGTGCCAGCAGCTTAGCGCGGAACCCGAGGGGGAAACTGTTTTTT.

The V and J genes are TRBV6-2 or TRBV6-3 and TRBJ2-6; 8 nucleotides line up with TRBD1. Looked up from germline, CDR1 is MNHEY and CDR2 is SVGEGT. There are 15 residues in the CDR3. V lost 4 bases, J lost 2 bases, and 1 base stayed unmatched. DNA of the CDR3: TGTGCCAGCAGTTCAGGGGGCGCTGGGGCCAACGTCCTGACTTTC. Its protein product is CASSSGGAGANVLTF.

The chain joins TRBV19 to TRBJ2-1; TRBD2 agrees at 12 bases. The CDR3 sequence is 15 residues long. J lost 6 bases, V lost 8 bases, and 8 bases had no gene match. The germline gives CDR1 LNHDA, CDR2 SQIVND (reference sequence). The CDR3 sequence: CASRTSGILFNEQFF. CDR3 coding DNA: TGTGCCAGTCGGACTAGCGGGATCCTATTCAATGAGCAGTTCTTC. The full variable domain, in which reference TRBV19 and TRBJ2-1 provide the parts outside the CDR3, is DGGITQSPKYLFRKEGQNVTLSCEQNLNHDAMYWYRQDPGQGLRLIYYSQIVNDFQKGDIAEGYSVSREKKESFPLTVTSAQKNPTAFYLCASRTSGILFNEQFFGPGTRLTVL.

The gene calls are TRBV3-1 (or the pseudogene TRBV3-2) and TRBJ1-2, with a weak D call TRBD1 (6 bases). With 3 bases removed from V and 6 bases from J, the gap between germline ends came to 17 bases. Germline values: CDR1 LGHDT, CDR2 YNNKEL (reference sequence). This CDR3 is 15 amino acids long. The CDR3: CASSHSGGRIHGYTF. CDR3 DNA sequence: TGTGCCAGCAGCCATAGCGGGGGGCGAATTCATGGCTACACCTTC.

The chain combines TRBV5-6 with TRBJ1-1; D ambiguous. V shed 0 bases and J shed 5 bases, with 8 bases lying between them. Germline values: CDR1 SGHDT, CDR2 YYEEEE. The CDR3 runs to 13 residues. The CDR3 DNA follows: TGTGCCAGCAGCTTGGGTGGCGGTACTGAAGCTTTCTTT. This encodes CASSLGGGTEAFF.

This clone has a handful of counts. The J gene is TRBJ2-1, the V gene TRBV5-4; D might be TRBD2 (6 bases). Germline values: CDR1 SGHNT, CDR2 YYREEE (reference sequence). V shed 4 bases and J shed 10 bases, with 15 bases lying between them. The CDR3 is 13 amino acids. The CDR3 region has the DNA TGTGCCAGCAGCCCACCCAGCGGGCGGGAGCAGTTCTTC. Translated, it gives CASSPPSGREQFF.

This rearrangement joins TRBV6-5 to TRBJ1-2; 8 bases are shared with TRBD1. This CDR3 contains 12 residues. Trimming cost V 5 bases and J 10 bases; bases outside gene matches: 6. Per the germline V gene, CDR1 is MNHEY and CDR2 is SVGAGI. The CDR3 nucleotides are TGTGCCAGCAGTCGAAACAGGGGGGACTACACCTTC. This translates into CASSRNRGDYTF.

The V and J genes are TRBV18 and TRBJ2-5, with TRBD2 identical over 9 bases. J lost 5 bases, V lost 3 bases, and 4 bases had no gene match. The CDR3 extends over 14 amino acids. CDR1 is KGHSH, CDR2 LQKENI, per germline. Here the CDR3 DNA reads TGTGCCAGCTCACCCGCGGGGGGGCCTGAGACCCAGTACTTC. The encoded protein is CASSPAGGPETQYF.

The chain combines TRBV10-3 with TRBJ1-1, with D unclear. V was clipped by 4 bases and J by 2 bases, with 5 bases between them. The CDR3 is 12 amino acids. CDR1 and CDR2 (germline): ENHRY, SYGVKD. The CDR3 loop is CAISAVNTEAFF. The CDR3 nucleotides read TGTGCCATCAGTGCGGTAAACACTGAAGCTTTCTTT.

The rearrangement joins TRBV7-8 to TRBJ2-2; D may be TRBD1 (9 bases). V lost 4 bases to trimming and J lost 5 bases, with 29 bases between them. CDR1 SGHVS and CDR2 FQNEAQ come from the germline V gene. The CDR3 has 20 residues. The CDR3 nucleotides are TGTGCCAGCAGCTCGCCTCCGGGACAGGGAACAAGCGGGAGTACCGGGGAGCTGTTTTTT. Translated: CASSSPPGQGTSGSTGELFF.

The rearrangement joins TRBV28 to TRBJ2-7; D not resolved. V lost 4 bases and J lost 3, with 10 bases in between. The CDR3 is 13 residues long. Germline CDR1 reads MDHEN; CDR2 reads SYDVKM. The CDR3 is CASSSWPNYEQYV. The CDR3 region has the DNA TGTGCCAGCAGTTCTTGGCCGAACTACGAGCAGTACGTC.